This T cell receptor (beta chain) originates from a study of cytomegalovirus exposure and HLA in healthy donors. In the PCR, 60 Vbeta and 13 Jbeta primers were used. Data came from immunoSEQ multiplex PCR; TCRdb stores just in-frame clones and leaves some out. The sample contains roughly 120,000 clones, over 80% of which appear only once. For this clone: Antigen unknown.

The ends lost 5 bases at V and 10 bases at J; junction bases unmatched: 12. Per germline, CDR1 SGHTA and CDR2 FQGNSA. CDR3 length: 15 residues. Study-level points and caveats: HLA-A and HLA-B allele assignments for most subjects were reportedly predicted accurately using TCR beta sequences. As immune exposure information, only CMV serostatus was available.

This chain uses TRBV7-2 with TRBJ2-1; 9 positions agree with TRBD1. The sequence came from a man in his fifties or sixties in good health and CMV-seronegative. The sequenced sample was PBMCs. The CDR3, as DNA: TGTGCCAGCAGCGAGGCGGGACAGGGAAGGGGAGAGCAGTTCTTC. Its translation: CASSEAGQGRGEQFF.